The 14 T cell receptor beta chains below come from one sample, sequenced in a study of blood T cell repertoires in COVID-19. The assay was immunoSEQ multiplex PCR, and TCRdb's table has in-frame clones only and misses some. The table shows about 250,000 clones, with around 82% occurring only once. The sample was peripheral blood. Receptors were obtained from a man aged 35 to 55 with active or convalescent COVID-19.

The chain joins TRBV29-1 to TRBJ2-7; possible D gene TRBD1, 6 bases. V gave up 6 bases and J gave up 0 bases, with 15 bases separating them. The V gene's germline CDR1 is SQVTM and CDR2 ANQGSEA. The CDR3 runs to 14 residues. In DNA, the CDR3 is TGCAGCGTCGACGTAACAGGGACCTCCTACGAGCAGTACTTC. The encoded protein is CSVDVTGTSYEQYF.

This clone was counted between two and nine times. The chain employs TRBV6-5 and TRBJ1-2, with D possibly TRBD1 on 6 matching bases. V lost 0 bases to trimming and J lost 6 bases, with 14 bases between them. Germline assignment: CDR1 MNHEY and CDR2 SVGAGI. The CDR3 is made up of 15 amino acids. For the CDR3, the DNA is TGTGCCAGCAGTTACTCGATACAGGGACTAAATGGCTACACCTTC. It yields the protein CASSYSIQGLNGYTF.

The J gene is TRBJ1-5, the V gene TRBV4-1; D possibly corresponds to TRBD1 (5 bases). The CDR3 extends over 14 amino acids. Germline V CDR1 and CDR2: MGHRA, YSYEKL. The V and J ends lost 2 bases and 3 bases respectively, with 8 bases between them. The CDR3 DNA reads TGCGCCAGCAGCCAACAGGGCGCCAATCAGCCCCAGCATTTT. Its translation is CASSQQGANQPQHF.

In this sample, this clone turned up a few times. V is TRBV6-5 and J is TRBJ1-1; tentatively, D is TRBD1 (6 bases). CDR3 length: 14 amino acids. Germline CDR1 MNHEY, CDR2 SVGAGI. Trimming removed 6 bases from V and 3 bases from J, with 14 bases in between. CDR3 amino acids: CASRRQEMDTEAFF. Here the CDR3 DNA reads TGTGCCAGCAGGCGACAGGAGATGGACACTGAAGCTTTCTTT.

The chain couples TRBV3-1 (or the pseudogene TRBV3-2) to TRBJ1-6; D is ambiguous. Deletions cut 0 bases from V and 8 bases from J, with 14 bases between. The CDR3 is made up of 16 amino acids. Germline values: CDR1 LGHDT, CDR2 YNNKEL (reference sequence). The CDR3 loop reads CASSQDGGGFYSPLHF. CDR3 coding DNA: TGTGCCAGCAGCCAAGATGGAGGAGGGTTTTATTCACCCCTCCACTTT.

The V gene is TRBV2, the J gene TRBJ2-1; 8 bases align to TRBD2. The ends lost 4 bases at V and 8 bases at J; junction bases unmatched: 10. The V gene's germline CDR1 is SNHLY and CDR2 FYNNEI. The length of the CDR3 is 15 residues. This CDR3 is CASSVRRGGMDEQFF. CDR3 nucleotides: TGTGCCAGCAGTGTTCGCCGGGGGGGCATGGATGAGCAGTTCTTC.

The chain combines TRBV7-6 with TRBJ2-3; 7 nucleotides match TRBD2. This CDR3 is 16 amino acids long. V lost 2 bases, J lost 2 bases, and 7 bases stayed unmatched. CDR1 and CDR2 from the germline V gene are SGHVS and FNYEAQ. In DNA form, the CDR3 reads TGTGCCAGCAGCTTATCTGCGGGAGTTGACACAGATACGCAGTATTTT. Translation: CASSLSAGVDTDTQYF.

This sequence joins TRBV6-1 and TRBJ2-3, with 9 positions matching TRBD2. J lost 4 bases, V lost 0 bases, and 11 bases had no gene match. Germline V gives CDR1 MNHNS, CDR2 SASEGT. CDR3 length: 18 residues. The chain's CDR3 is CASSEAGGRARIADTQYF. The DNA for the CDR3 is TGTGCCAGCAGTGAAGCTGGCGGGAGGGCGAGAATAGCAGATACGCAGTATTTT.

Here the CDR3 DNA reads TGTGCCAGCAGCAGGGACTACAACACCGGGGAGCTGTTTTTT. This translates into CASSRDYNTGELFF. The chain is built from TRBV14 and TRBJ2-2; 7 bases agree with TRBD2. J gave up 2 bases and V 5 bases, and 2 bases lay outside the gene matches. The germline CDR1 and CDR2 sequences are SGHDN and FVKESK. This CDR3 spans 14 amino acids.

This chain uses TRBV19 with TRBJ1-5; TRBD1 agrees at 7 bases. The germline CDR1 and CDR2 sequences are LNHDA and SQIVND (reference sequence). The CDR3 sequence is 14 residues long. The V and J ends lost 7 bases and 4 bases, in that order; junction bases with no gene match: 7. This CDR3 reads CASTGQVENQPQHF. CDR3 coding DNA: TGTGCCAGTACCGGACAGGTTGAGAATCAGCCCCAGCATTTT.

The genes are TRBV7-2 and TRBJ2-5; 10 nucleotides align to TRBD2. CDR3 length equals 16 residues. CDR1 and CDR2 from the germline V gene are SGHTA and FQGNSA. Unmatched junction bases numbered 8, after V lost 2 bases and J lost 5 bases. CDR3 nucleotide sequence: TGTGCCAGCAGCTTATACTCTAGCGGGGGTCGGGAGACCCAGTACTTC. Translation: CASSLYSSGGRETQYF.

V gene TRBV2 combines with J gene TRBJ2-7, with no clear D. CDR3 length: 12 residues. The V gene lost 7 bases and the J gene lost 4 bases, with 11 bases spanning the gap. The germline gives CDR1 SNHLY, CDR2 FYNNEI. The DNA for the CDR3 is TGTGCCAGCACGGTGCTTCTTTACGAGCAGTACTTC. It yields the protein CASTVLLYEQYF.

The V gene is TRBV6-2 or TRBV6-3, the J gene TRBJ2-5, with D maybe TRBD2 (5 bases). V lost 3 bases to trimming and J lost 5 bases, with 10 bases between them. Germline V gene data show CDR1 as MNHEY and CDR2 as SVGEGT. The CDR3 runs to 13 residues. The CDR3 DNA reads TGTGCCAGCAGTTATTCGGGGTGGGAGACCCAGTACTTC. It codes for CASSYSGWETQYF.

This clone was picked up a small number of times. V and J are TRBV19 and TRBJ1-3, with D possibly matching TRBD1 (5 bases). Trimming left V 5 bases short and J 0 bases short, with 14 bases between. The CDR3 sequence is 16 residues long. Germline V gives CDR1 LNHDA, CDR2 SQIVND (reference sequence). The CDR3 loop is CASSSWGTNSGNTIYF. In DNA form, the CDR3 reads TGTGCCAGTAGTTCCTGGGGCACCAACTCTGGAAACACCATATATTTT.